The sequence of this T cell receptor beta chain was determined in a study of shared clonotypes between healthy human individuals (dated by TCRdb to 2018 to 2021). Notes on the research overall: Two women and a few men aged 18 to 49 years were included in the cohort. Blood TCR repertoires of about five healthy adults were deeply sequenced to estimate repertoire size and the extent of clonotype sharing between individuals. Leukapheresis yielded between about 0.94 and 10 billion PBMCs per donor. To increase sequencing depth and limit assay-specific biases, TCR repertoire library preparation and sequencing were carried out by different laboratories using diverse techniques. Per donor, three plates each were used for CD4 naive and CD4 memory, two for CD8 naive, and one for CD8 memory.

CDR3 length: 13 amino acids, cysteine to phenylalanine. Left in the record is the CDR3 DNA by itself, 39 bases read in frame from the first base. Trimming removed 3 bases from V and 4 bases from J, leaving 8 bases between the germline ends. From a lookup of the germline V gene, CDR1 and CDR2 are SGDLS and YYNGEE. Points on this clone: Which antigen it targets is not known. Per-base qualities were not stored, and no clone one base away is much larger.

The donors were healthy, HIV-negative adults who had no recently reported acute infections or vaccinations. Only Caucasian adults living in Nashville, Tennessee, USA were represented among the donors. Magnetic negative selection was used to enrich CD4+ T cells, after which naive cells were positively selected on CD45RA and the negative fraction became the memory subset. Blood was collected by leukapheresis, and PBMCs were isolated by Ficoll-Histopaque density gradient centrifugation and then cryopreserved in liquid nitrogen vapor phase. Analytical flow cytometry was used to check the purity and quantity of every magnetically sorted T cell population. Genomic DNA was isolated from each sorted fraction and quantified by UV absorbance on a Nanodrop 2000c. What the work shows at the level of the full study, not this receptor alone: Sharing across a few donors was observed for approximately 5% of naive CD4, 3% to 3.5% of naive CD8, roughly 2.3% of memory CD4, and less than 0.45% of memory CD8 clonotypes. The genetic and exposure-history diversity represented was limited by the small number of donors. Based on pairwise subsampling, the degree of clonotype sharing among donors was expected to be affected by sequencing depth. Higher generation probabilities were observed for clonotypes shared by all four sorted-subset donors than for non-shared clonotypes. Estimated clonotype richness was generally larger for naive than for memory subsets. Rarefaction of sorted-subset datasets indicated incomplete sequencing despite the large sequencing depth. Sampling was restricted to blood, and TCR repertoires in tissue are likely to differ from TCR repertoires in blood.

Using the deep immunoSEQ assay, TCR CDR3 regions were amplified from genomic DNA by multiplex PCR. For each cell subset, the extracted genomic DNA was distributed evenly across all wells of several immunoSEQ 96-well plates, and each plate served as one replicate. For sorted subsets, each replicate PCR was loaded with approximately 0.2 ug genomic DNA, equivalent to about 30,000 T cell genomes. Purified libraries were quantified with a Qubit 3.0 fluorometer, sized on a Bioanalyzer 2100, and re-quantified with the KAPA Library Quantification kit. Every immunoSEQ 96-well plate was sequenced on a dedicated single-read 150-cycle Illumina NextSeq 550 flow cell. Turning to the authors' computational methods: Because the immunoSEQ output included only junctional sequences and no quality scores, the filtering could not be the same as the filtering used for full-length reads. Sequences were annotated with PyIR, a Python wrapper for IgBLAST v1.9, using IMGT germline references to assign V/J genes and CDR3. Reads were filtered out if the reads had weak V/J assignments (E-value above 1e-6), no CDR3, stop codons, out-of-frame junctions, or ambiguous translated residues. V3J clonotypes were defined by identical inferred V gene, J gene, and CDR3 amino acid sequence. The percentage overlap between two repertoires was calculated by dividing the number of shared unique clonotypes by the size of the smaller repertoire. Three approaches were used to assess repertoire richness: RTK rarefaction, the Chao1 estimator, and Recon v2.1 estimates of unobserved clonotypes. OLGA was used to compute generation probabilities for all TCRbeta clonotypes that the gDNA method yielded from a few donors. The clones in this table, taken by TCRdb from immuneACCESS, are in-frame only. Not every clone is retained; where verified, under half of the shortfall comes from an unresolved V gene, and the cause of the rest is unknown. V and J calls and clone size are given by that table; D and trimming were obtained from the DNA. The sample data list some 2.4 million clones, and roughly 93% of these were observed just once. Jointly, the top ten make up roughly 0.36% of the sample.

Input material: naive CD4+ T cells from PBMCs. Interpreted using the paper, the cell subset or site label stands for: CD45RA+ positively selected. The rearrangement combines TRBV9 with TRBJ2-1; no D gene is confidently identified. The TCR was taken from a man between 18 and 29 years old in good health. Some clones in this sample may be carry-over from other donors' samples. The CDR3 protein sequence reads: CASSERQYNEQFF. In nucleotides, the sequence is TGTGCCAGCAGCGAACGTCAGTACAATGAGCAGTTCTTC.